Below, 23 T cell receptor beta chains from the same sample are listed, as sequenced in a study of blood T cell repertoires in COVID-19. Profiling relied on immunoSEQ multiplex PCR, and the TCRdb table lists in-frame clones only, not all of them. The repertoire has 200,000 to 250,000 clones, 80% of them found once; the top ten carry around 13%. The specimen was peripheral blood. Every receptor here comes from a human donor in a cohort sampled during active COVID-19.

In its sample, this clone was seen once. J is TRBJ2-7 and V is TRBV4-3; TRBD1 matches at 11 bases. Germline loops: CDR1 LGHNA, CDR2 YSLEER. Trimming took 5 bases from V and 2 from J; bases not matched to a gene: 14. This CDR3 is built from 18 residues. Here the CDR3 reads CASSSRPPGQGGAYEQYF. DNA of the CDR3: TGCGCCAGCAGCTCGCGCCCACCGGGACAGGGGGGAGCCTACGAGCAGTACTTC.

This clone was detected a few times. The chain recombines TRBV2 with TRBJ1-1; TRBD1 matches at 7 bases. The CDR3 spans 11 residues. J was trimmed by 7 bases and V by 6 bases; bases with no gene match: 2. The germline V gene has CDR1 SNHLY and CDR2 FYNNEI. Here the CDR3 DNA reads TGTGCCAGCAGGCAGGGGGTTGAAGCTTTCTTT. It encodes CASRQGVEAFF.

The genes are TRBV5-1 and TRBJ1-4; D is unclear. Germline V gives CDR1 SGHRS, CDR2 YFSETQ. Trimming left V 3 bases short and J 4 bases short, with 13 bases between. The CDR3 covers 15 residues. The CDR3 loop reads CASSSNTLSNEKLFF. CDR3 DNA sequence: TGCGCCAGCAGCTCCAATACCCTTAGTAATGAAAAACTGTTTTTT.

The chain is built from TRBV2 and TRBJ1-6; the match to TRBD1 covers 7 bases. Trimming at V came to 3 bases and at J to 10 bases, leaving 9 bases not matched to a gene. Germline V CDR1 and CDR2: SNHLY, FYNNEI. CDR3 length equals 15 residues. CDR3: CASSEAIGGGSPLHF. The CDR3 DNA is TGTGCCAGCAGTGAGGCTATAGGGGGCGGATCACCCCTCCACTTT. The full variable domain, completed using reference TRBV2 and TRBJ1-6, is EPEVTQTPSHQVTQMGQEVILRCVPISNHLYFYWYRQILGQKVEFLVSFYNNEISEKSEIFDDQFSVERPDGSNFTLKIRSTKLEDSAMYFCASSEAIGGGSPLHFGNGTRLTVT.

This sequence joins TRBV7-8 and TRBJ2-7; 11 bases agree with TRBD1. The junction had 7 bases not matched to a gene; V was cut back by 5 bases and J by 7 bases. The CDR3 extends over 14 amino acids. Germline CDR1 SGHVS, CDR2 FQNEAQ. The CDR3 nucleotides read TGTGCCAGCAGCACCGGACAGGGGGCGAGAGAGCAGTACTTC. Translated, it gives CASSTGQGAREQYF. Drawing the rest from reference TRBV7-8 and TRBJ2-7, the complete variable domain is GAGVSQSPRYKVAKRGQDVALRCDPISGHVSLFWYQQALGQGPEFLTYFQNEAQLDKSGLPSDRFFAERPEGSVSTLKIQRTQQEDSAVYLCASSTGQGAREQYFGPGTRLTVT.

This chain links TRBV11-1 with TRBJ1-2; D gene unclear. The CDR3 loop spans 16 amino acids. V was trimmed by 4 bases and J by 0 bases, leaving 15 bases between them. The germline V gene has CDR1 SGHAT and CDR2 FQDESV (reference sequence). The CDR3, as DNA: TGTGCCAGCAGCTCTCACAGAGCTCAGACTAACTATGGCTACACCTTC. It yields the protein CASSSHRAQTNYGYTF.

The V call is TRBV18, the J call TRBJ1-1; D may be TRBD1 (5 bases). Between the trimmed V and J ends, which lost 7 bases and 1 base, there was a span of 13 bases. Germline-derived CDR1 and CDR2 are KGHSH and LQKENI. The CDR3 sequence is 14 residues long. The CDR3 reads CASLNLRGNTEAFF. CDR3 DNA: TGTGCCAGCTTAAACCTTAGGGGGAACACTGAAGCTTTCTTT.

V usage is TRBV24-1 and J usage is TRBJ2-1, with TRBD1 matching 8 bases. The V gene's germline CDR1 is KGHDR and CDR2 SFDVKD. V lost 6 bases to trimming and J lost 4 bases; unmatched junction nucleotides: 7. The CDR3 runs 15 residues. CDR3 coding DNA: TGTGCCACCAGTCGAACCAGGACAGGGTACAATGAGCAGTTCTTC. This codes for CATSRTRTGYNEQFF.

The rearrangement joins TRBV7-9 to TRBJ1-3, with D perhaps matching TRBD1 (5 bases). V lost 1 base to trimming and J lost 5 bases, with 6 bases between them. Germline V gene data show CDR1 as SEHNR and CDR2 as FQNEAQ (reference sequence). The CDR3 covers 13 residues. DNA for the CDR3: TGTGCCAGCAGCTTAGGACAGAGAAACACCATATATTTT. Protein product: CASSLGQRNTIYF.

This rearrangement joins TRBV7-6 to TRBJ2-4; TRBD2 matches at 9 bases. In germline, CDR1 is SGHVS, CDR2 FNYEAQ. CDR3 length: 15 amino acids. Losses at the gene ends were 3 bases for V and 7 bases for J; bases not matched to a gene: 7. CDR3: CASSFLAGARNIQYF. DNA for the CDR3: TGTGCCAGCAGCTTCTTAGCGGGGGCGAGGAACATTCAGTACTTC.

The chain links TRBV4-1 to TRBJ2-1; D is possibly TRBD1 (6 bases). The CDR3 has 14 amino acids. Trimming removed 3 bases from V and 5 bases from J, with 11 bases in between. CDR1 is MGHRA and CDR2 is YSYEKL in the germline V gene. The CDR3 sequence: CASSHTGQNNEQFF. The CDR3 region has the DNA TGCGCCAGCAGCCATACAGGACAGAACAATGAGCAGTTCTTC.

V is TRBV19 and J is TRBJ1-1, with D uncertain. V dropped 2 bases and J dropped 9 bases, with 13 bases sitting between them. The germline gives CDR1 LNHDA, CDR2 SQIVND (reference sequence). The CDR3 sequence is 13 residues long. The CDR3 DNA reads as TGTGCCAGTAGTATAAACCCAGGTGGGCAAGCTTTCTTT. This translates into CASSINPGGQAFF. Full variable domain (outside the CDR3, taken from reference TRBV19 and TRBJ1-1): DGGITQSPKYLFRKEGQNVTLSCEQNLNHDAMYWYRQDPGQGLRLIYYSQIVNDFQKGDIAEGYSVSREKKESFPLTVTSAQKNPTAFYLCASSINPGGQAFFGQGTRLTVV.

This clone was seen more than once but under ten times. V and J are TRBV28 and TRBJ1-2; TRBD1 matches at 7 bases. CDR1 and CDR2 from the germline V gene are MDHEN and SYDVKM. CDR3 length: 14 residues. V dropped 3 bases and J dropped 8; count of bases not matched to a gene: 9. The CDR3 protein is CASSLLQGGRGYTF. The CDR3 DNA sequence: TGTGCCAGCAGTTTGCTGCAGGGGGGACGAGGCTACACCTTC.

CDR3 sequence: CASSVSRLSAEAFF. As DNA, the CDR3 is TGTGCCAGCAGTGTCAGTCGACTATCCGCTGAAGCTTTCTTT. The genes are TRBV6-4 and TRBJ1-1, with unresolved D. The germline CDR1 and CDR2 sequences are MRHNA and SNTAGT. The CDR3 consists of 14 residues. Trimming pared 4 bases from V and 6 bases from J, leaving 15 bases between.

The rearrangement links TRBV19 to TRBJ2-3; perhaps TRBD1 as D (5 bases). Between the trimmed V and J ends, which lost 9 bases and 0 bases, there was a span of 7 bases. CDR3 length: 12 residues. Germline V lookup: CDR1 LNHDA, CDR2 SQIVND (reference sequence). CDR3 amino acids: CASRQSTDTQYF. The CDR3 DNA reads TGTGCCAGCCGACAGAGCACAGATACGCAGTATTTT.

The rearrangement links TRBV29-1 to TRBJ2-1, with D unclear. V was clipped by 7 bases and J by 10 bases, with 14 bases between them. Germline CDR1 and CDR2: SQVTM and ANQGSEA. This CDR3 has 11 residues. CDR3 DNA sequence: TGCAGCGCCCGAAATTTCGCGGAGCAGTTCTTC. It encodes CSARNFAEQFF.

The chain combines TRBV7-2 with TRBJ1-2; tentative D call: TRBD1 (6 bases). The CDR3 sequence is 12 residues long. Per the germline V gene, CDR1 is SGHTA and CDR2 is FQGNSA. The V end lost 7 bases, the J end lost 2 bases, and 8 bases lay between the germline ends. As DNA, the CDR3 is TGTGCCAGCAAACAGGGAAACTATGGCTACACCTTC. Its translation is CASKQGNYGYTF. Full variable domain (outside the CDR3, taken from reference TRBV7-2 and TRBJ1-2): GAGVSQSPSNKVTEKGKDVELRCDPISGHTALYWYRQSLGQGLEFLIYFQGNSAPDKSGLPSDRFSAERTGGSVSTLTIQRTQQEDSAVYLCASKQGNYGYTFGSGTRLTVV.

V is TRBV7-9 and J is TRBJ1-1, with D hard to call. This CDR3 is 13 amino acids long. The V end was cut by 2 bases, the J end by 8 bases, with 12 bases between. Germline V gene data show CDR1 as SEHNR and CDR2 as FQNEAQ (reference sequence). CDR3 DNA: TGTGCCAGCAGCTTAAATAGCCCACCGGAAGCTTTCTTT. This codes for CASSLNSPPEAFF.

The V gene is TRBV2, the J gene TRBJ2-7; D uncertain. The CDR3 totals 10 residues. Trimming stripped 4 bases from V and 5 bases from J, with 3 bases between. Per germline, CDR1 SNHLY and CDR2 FYNNEI. The CDR3 here is CASSGNEQYF. As DNA, the CDR3 is TGTGCCAGCAGTGGTAACGAGCAGTACTTC.

CDR3 DNA: TGTGCCAGCAGTCCGGGACAGAAAATTCAACCCCTCCACTTT. It is translated as CASSPGQKIQPLHF. The rearrangement links TRBV6-5 to TRBJ1-6; TRBD1 aligns across 7 bases. Per germline, CDR1 MNHEY and CDR2 SVGAGI. This CDR3 region has 14 residues. V shed 5 bases, J shed 12 bases, and the junction held 10 bases outside the gene matches.

The rearrangement joins TRBV7-9 to TRBJ1-3; tentative D call: TRBD1 (5 bases). The CDR3 has 15 residues. Looked up from germline, CDR1 is SEHNR and CDR2 is FQNEAQ (reference sequence). Trimming cost V 1 base and J 4 bases, with 11 bases left between them. The CDR3 here is CASSLVAGPGNTIYF. DNA for the CDR3: TGTGCCAGCAGCTTAGTTGCGGGGCCAGGAAACACCATATATTTT.

There are a few counts of this clone. This rearrangement joins TRBV7-2 to TRBJ2-5; TRBD2 agrees at 7 bases. This CDR3 is 15 amino acids long. The V segment lost 5 bases and the J segment 1 base; nucleotides outside the gene matches: 7. CDR1 SGHTA and CDR2 FQGNSA come from the germline V gene. The CDR3 loop is CASSERAGFQETQYF. CDR3 DNA: TGTGCCAGCAGCGAAAGAGCGGGGTTCCAAGAGACCCAGTACTTC.

This chain uses TRBV6-5 with TRBJ2-7; D is perhaps TRBD2 (6 bases). Trimming shortened V by 10 bases and J by 2 bases, and 12 bases separated the two germline ends. In germline, CDR1 is MNHEY, CDR2 SVGAGI. The CDR3 loop spans 12 amino acids. The CDR3 here is CATTTRAYEQYF. CDR3 in DNA: TGTGCCACTACGACTAGGGCCTACGAGCAGTACTTC.